This TCR beta chain was identified in a study of OX40 agonist ivuxolimab in advanced cancers. Study overall: Given to patients was ivuxolimab, an agonistic anti-OX40 (CD134) antibody. Patients treated during dose escalation were battling hepatocellular carcinoma, melanoma, renal cell or head and neck cancer. The eligibility criteria allowed prior anti-PD-1, anti-PD-L1 or anti-CTLA-4 therapy, and about 40% had some.

The repertoire was sequenced with immunoSEQ multiplex PCR; TCRdb's copy has only in-frame clones and lacks some. The sample shows 65,000 to 85,000 clones, roughly 91% of them seen only once. Germline V gene data show CDR1 as SQVTM and CDR2 as ANQGSEA. The CDR3 covers 14 residues. V dropped 7 bases and J dropped 4 bases, with 17 bases sitting between them. This clonotype was obtained from an adult with an advanced solid tumor such as melanoma, head and neck, liver or kidney cancer. The sample was CD4+ or CD8+ T cells sorted from blood, taken in a trial of the OX40 agonist ivuxolimab. V is TRBV29-1 and J is TRBJ2-1, with D possibly TRBD2 on 6 matching bases. This CDR3 is CSAPRRDAYNEQFF. In nucleotides, the CDR3 is TGCAGCGCCCCCCGGAGGGATGCTTACAATGAGCAGTTCTTC.